One and the same sample provided the 32 T cell receptor beta chains below, sequenced in a study of spatial heterogeneity in lung cancer. No antigens are known for them. Study results and limitations: For expanded intratumoral alpha and beta TCRs, counts tracked tumor mutation counts.

TCRdb called the 5' RACE reads again in MiXCR, with one record for every CDR3 protein. The repertoire has more than 6,500 distinct CDR3 sequences, 12% of them found once; the top ten carry 22%. Time point defined: sample taken at primary tumor resection. The source material was lung tumor tissue, sampled at surgery. The receptors come from a male donor with early-stage non-small cell lung cancer.

This clonotype was seen many times. The chain links TRBV5-1 to TRBJ2-1; D not certain. The length of the CDR3 is 12 residues. V lost 1 base and J 8 bases, leaving 7 bases between the germline ends. Germline V gene data show CDR1 as SGHRS and CDR2 as YFSETQ. This CDR3 reads CASSLLTDEQFF. The CDR3 DNA follows: TGCGCCAGCAGCTTGTTGACCGATGAGCAGTTCTTC.

This clonotype was recorded many times. The chain joins TRBV6-6 to TRBJ1-2; 7 bases line up with TRBD1. Germline loops: CDR1 MNHNY, CDR2 SVGAGI (reference sequence). The trim removed 10 bases at V and 5 bases at J, leaving 7 bases unmatched. The CDR3 is made up of 12 amino acids. The CDR3 DNA follows: TGTGCCATCGGGGGACAGTTTTATGGCTACACCTTC. This gives the protein CAIGGQFYGYTF.

Ten or more counts support this clonotype. V usage is TRBV10-3 and J usage is TRBJ2-3, with TRBD2 matching 9 bases. Germline lookup yields CDR1 ENHRY and CDR2 SYGVKD. The CDR3 spans 15 residues. V lost 4 bases, J lost 0 bases, and 2 bases stayed unmatched. CDR3 coding DNA: TGTGCCATCAGTGGGCTAGCGGGGAGCACAGATACGCAGTATTTT. Translated: CAISGLAGSTDTQYF.

This clonotype was counted many times. V usage is TRBV7-2 and J usage is TRBJ1-1; possibly TRBD1 for D (6 bases). Trimming shortened V by 5 bases and J by 4 bases, and 11 bases separated the two germline ends. The CDR3 length is 13 residues. Looked up from germline, CDR1 is SGHTA and CDR2 is FQGNSA. CDR3 in amino acids: CASSTTGFTEAFF. The CDR3 DNA follows: TGTGCCAGCAGCACAACAGGGTTCACTGAAGCTTTCTTT.

This clonotype has ten or more counts. The gene calls are TRBV29-1 and TRBJ1-2; D gene unclear. This CDR3 has 12 residues. CDR1 and CDR2 (germline): SQVTM, ANQGSEA. V lost 5 bases and J lost 6, with 13 bases in between. This chain's CDR3 is CSVKSEGNGYTF. The CDR3 DNA is TGCAGCGTTAAGTCGGAAGGGAATGGCTACACCTTC.

This clonotype appeared many times. CDR3 bases: TGCGCCAGCAGCCCGGGGACTAGCGGGATCGGTGAGCAGTTCTTC. The encoded protein is CASSPGTSGIGEQFF. The chain has TRBV5-1 and TRBJ2-1, with TRBD2 identical over 13 bases. The CDR3 is made up of 15 amino acids. Germline V gives CDR1 SGHRS, CDR2 YFSETQ. V lost 4 bases, J lost 9 bases, and 7 bases stayed unmatched. Full variable domain (missing parts from reference TRBV5-1 and TRBJ2-1): KAGVTQTPRYLIKTRGQQVTLSCSPISGHRSVSWYQQTPGQGLQFLFEYFSETQRNKGNFPGRFSGRQFSNSRSEMNVSTLELGDSALYLCASSPGTSGIGEQFFGPGTRLTVL.

This clonotype showed up many times. V is TRBV7-2 and J is TRBJ2-5, with D perhaps matching TRBD2 (5 bases). Deletions cut 1 base from V and 0 bases from J, with 12 bases between. Germline V gene sequence: CDR1 SGHTA, CDR2 FQGNSA. The CDR3 extends over 16 amino acids. CDR3 amino acids: CASSLGYWTHQETQYF. For the CDR3, the DNA is TGTGCCAGCAGCTTAGGGTACTGGACTCACCAAGAGACCCAGTACTTC.

This clonotype was counted a few times. The chain has TRBV6-1 and TRBJ2-3; weak D call: TRBD1 (5 bases). The CDR3 is 16 residues long. Trimming took off 5 bases at V and 1 base at J, with 16 bases between the two ends. Germline V gene lookup returns CDR1 MNHNS and CDR2 SASEGT. The CDR3 coding sequence is TGTGCCAGCAGTCGTCAGGGATCCATCGGCACAGATACGCAGTATTTT. This sequence encodes CASSRQGSIGTDTQYF.

This clonotype was seen only a few times. The chain carries TRBV3-1 and TRBJ1-6; TRBD1 is a possible D gene (6 bases). Germline V gives CDR1 LGHDT, CDR2 YNNKEL (reference sequence). The germline V and J ends were trimmed by 0 bases and 9 bases, with 12 bases remaining between them. This CDR3 is 15 amino acids long. The CDR3 bases are TGTGCCAGCAGCCAAGATAACAGGGCTCCTTCACCCCTCCACTTT. This sequence encodes CASSQDNRAPSPLHF.

This clonotype was picked up many times. The gene calls are TRBV4-1 and TRBJ2-7; possible D gene TRBD2, 6 bases. V shed 4 bases and J shed 5 bases, with 12 bases lying between them. In germline, CDR1 is MGHRA, CDR2 YSYEKL. The CDR3 covers 13 residues. Here the CDR3 DNA reads TGCGCCAGCAGCCCTATCCCGGGGGACGAGCAGTACTTC. Amino acid sequence: CASSPIPGDEQYF.

As concerns this clonotype: A junction end diverges from the germline sequence, so it may reflect a read error. The chain combines TRBV6-5 with TRBJ2-3; D remains ambiguous. The germline gives CDR1 MNHEY, CDR2 SVGAGI. The CDR3 has 11 amino acids. CDR3 sequence reads: CASSDPETQYF. DNA of the CDR3: TGTGCCAGCAGTGATCCAGAGACGCAGTATTTT.

In its sample, this clonotype ranks as medium-sized. This chain connects TRBV20-1 to TRBJ2-7, with 7 bases lining up with TRBD2. This CDR3 is 13 amino acids long. In germline, CDR1 is DFQATT, CDR2 SNEGSKA (reference sequence). The V segment lost 6 bases and the J segment 0 bases; nucleotides outside the gene matches: 5. CDR3 DNA sequence: TGCAGTGCCCCGCGGGAGTACTCCTACGAGCAGTACTTC. This translates into CSAPREYSYEQYF.

Within the sample, this clonotype is medium-sized. CDR3 DNA sequence: TGTGCCAGCAGCTTGCGGGTGGGTGCCAAAAACATTCAGTACTTC. Translated, it gives CASSLRVGAKNIQYF. The chain joins TRBV5-6 to TRBJ2-4; D gene ambiguous. V lost 1 base to trimming and J lost 1 base, with 9 bases between them. This CDR3 contains 15 residues. CDR1 and CDR2 from the germline V gene are SGHDT and YYEEEE.

This clonotype was counted many times. The chain is built from TRBV20-1 and TRBJ1-3; 9 bases agree with TRBD1. This CDR3 is 17 amino acids long. V trimming: 7 bases; J trimming: 0 bases; junction bases outside the gene matches: 13. Germline V lookup: CDR1 DFQATT, CDR2 SNEGSKA (reference sequence). CDR3 DNA sequence: TGCAGTGTCACGGGACAGGGTAGTGCCAACTCTGGAAACACCATATATTTT. It is translated as CSVTGQGSANSGNTIYF.

Sample share makes this clonotype large. The gene calls are TRBV6-6 and TRBJ2-6, with a weak D call TRBD1 (6 bases). V was shortened by 2 bases and J by 0 bases, with 14 bases between the two germline ends. The CDR3 has 18 amino acids. CDR1 and CDR2 (germline): MNHNY, SVGAGI (reference sequence). CDR3 DNA sequence: TGTGCCAGCAGTTACCATCGGACAGCCTACTCTGGGGCCAACGTCCTGACTTTC. It specifies CASSYHRTAYSGANVLTF.

By sample fraction, this clonotype is medium-sized. The chain joins TRBV5-1 to TRBJ2-1; 7 bases are a match to TRBD1. This CDR3 is 14 amino acids long. Unmatched junction bases numbered 9, after V lost 5 bases and J lost 7 bases. Germline loops: CDR1 SGHRS, CDR2 YFSETQ. The CDR3 nucleotides are TGCGCCAGCAGGTCTATCCCCAGGGGGAATGAGCAGTTCTTC. Its protein product is CASRSIPRGNEQFF.

This clonotype has ten or more counts. The V call is TRBV15, the J call TRBJ2-7; tentative D call: TRBD1 (6 bases). Trimming removed 8 bases from V and 3 bases from J, with 14 bases in between. CDR3 length: 13 amino acids. CDR1 is LNHNV, CDR2 YYDKDF, per germline (reference sequence). The CDR3 DNA reads TGTGCCACCGGTGCAGGGGTAGACTACGAGCAGTACTTC. Protein product: CATGAGVDYEQYF.

This clonotype was seen ten or more times. V usage is TRBV10-3 and J usage is TRBJ1-2; D perhaps matches TRBD1 (5 bases). The CDR3 is made up of 13 amino acids. CDR1 ENHRY and CDR2 SYGVKD come from the germline V gene. The V end lost 6 bases, the J end lost 4 bases, and 12 bases lay between the germline ends. CDR3 in amino acids: CAIRGDGSYGYTF. The CDR3 DNA reads TGTGCCATCAGAGGGGACGGAAGCTATGGCTACACCTTC.

This clonotype was counted ten times or more. The chain recombines TRBV20-1 with TRBJ2-5; tentative D call: TRBD2 (6 bases). CDR3 size: 12 residues. The V end was cut by 3 bases, the J end by 3 bases, with 8 bases between. Germline values: CDR1 DFQATT, CDR2 SNEGSKA (reference sequence). The CDR3 DNA sequence: TGCAGTGCTAGTCCGGGAGAAGAGACCCAGTACTTC. It is translated as CSASPGEETQYF.

This sequence joins TRBV20-1 and TRBJ2-3; D remains ambiguous. Trimming pared 0 bases from V and 2 bases from J, leaving 6 bases between. CDR3 size: 13 residues. Looked up from germline, CDR1 is DFQATT and CDR2 is SNEGSKA (reference sequence). CDR3 sequence: CSARDTLTDTQYF. CDR3 in DNA: TGCAGTGCTAGAGATACGCTCACAGATACGCAGTATTTT.

This clonotype was seen repeatedly, ten times or more. The chain employs TRBV6-5 and TRBJ2-1; possibly TRBD2 for D (5 bases). The germline gives CDR1 MNHEY, CDR2 SVGAGI. This CDR3 contains 15 residues. V was cut by 5 bases and J by 4 bases, with 15 bases left in between. The CDR3 DNA sequence: TGTGCCAGCAGTCCCGGACTGGTACTTTACAATGAGCAGTTCTTC. This sequence encodes CASSPGLVLYNEQFF.

There are many counts of this clonotype. The J gene is TRBJ2-7, the V gene TRBV3-1, with unresolved D. Trimming shortened V by 4 bases and J by 2 bases, and 9 bases separated the two germline ends. Germline V gene lookup returns CDR1 LGHDT and CDR2 YNNKEL (reference sequence). The CDR3 covers 13 residues. The CDR3 spells CASSPEWTYEQYF. For the CDR3, the DNA is TGTGCCAGCAGCCCGGAATGGACCTACGAGCAGTACTTC.

This clonotype has at least ten counts. The junction does not match germline at one end; this may be a read error. This chain uses TRBV19 with TRBJ2-1; TRBD2 agrees at 9 bases. CDR1 is LNHDA and CDR2 is SQIVND in the germline V gene (reference sequence). The CDR3 sequence is 17 residues long. DNA for the CDR3: TGTGTCAGTAGTATAGATCCGGGGGCGGGAGGGAGGAATGAGCAGTTCTTC. Amino acids: CVSSIDPGAGGRNEQFF.

The rearrangement joins TRBV10-2 to TRBJ1-1; D ambiguous. The V gene lost 6 bases and the J gene lost 0 bases, with 11 bases spanning the gap. Germline CDR1 is WSHSY and CDR2 is SAAADI. The CDR3 runs to 14 residues. Here the CDR3 DNA reads TGCGCCAGCAGCTTGGACGGTATGAACACTGAAGCTTTCTTT. It yields the protein CASSLDGMNTEAFF.

This clonotype showed up many times. The chain joins TRBV7-9 to TRBJ2-2, with D possibly called TRBD1 or TRBD2 (5 bases each). V lost 5 bases to trimming and J lost 2 bases, with 30 bases between them. The CDR3 has 21 amino acids. Germline CDR1 SEHNR, CDR2 FQNEAQ (reference sequence). CDR3 sequence (DNA): TGTGCCAGCAGCGTAGACCCTGGTGTCGTACCCGGGACGGAAAACACCGGGGAGCTGTTTTTT. The encoded protein is CASSVDPGVVPGTENTGELFF. The full variable domain, its missing parts supplied by reference TRBV7-9 and TRBJ2-2, is DTGVSQNPRHKITKRGQNVTFRCDPISEHNRLYWYRQTLGQGPEFLTYFQNEAQLEKSRLLSDRFSAERPKGSFSTLEIQRTEQGDSAMYLCASSVDPGVVPGTENTGELFFGEGSRLTVL.

This clonotype was seen ten or more times. The chain employs TRBV29-1 and TRBJ2-5; D possibly corresponds to TRBD1 (5 bases). Trimming left V 2 bases short and J 2 bases short, with 9 bases between. CDR3 length: 13 amino acids. Germline CDR1 reads SQVTM; CDR2 reads ANQGSEA. CDR3 sequence (DNA): TGCAGCGTTGAAAGGGGTAGGCAAGAGACCCAGTACTTC. Protein sequence: CSVERGRQETQYF.

This clonotype was seen only a few times. V usage is TRBV20-1 and J usage is TRBJ2-3; perhaps TRBD2 as D (6 bases). V was clipped by 0 bases and J by 6 bases, with 13 bases between them. This CDR3 comprises 14 residues. Germline V lookup: CDR1 DFQATT, CDR2 SNEGSKA (reference sequence). The CDR3 spells CSARDPGASDTQYF. CDR3 DNA sequence: TGCAGTGCTAGAGATCCGGGAGCGTCGGATACGCAGTATTTT.

The chain carries TRBV7-9 and TRBJ2-3; TRBD1 matches 7 bases. The germline V gene encodes CDR1 SEHNR and CDR2 FQNEAQ (reference sequence). The CDR3 spans 15 residues. V lost 7 bases to trimming and J lost 1 base; unmatched junction nucleotides: 8. CDR3 bases: TGTGCCAGCAACGACAGGGCCCAACGCACAGATACGCAGTATTTT. Translating gives CASNDRAQRTDTQYF.

This clonotype was observed many times. This chain links TRBV27 with TRBJ2-7; D is unresolved. V was cut by 9 bases and J by 3 bases, with 9 bases left in between. The germline gives CDR1 MNHEY, CDR2 SMNVEV (reference sequence). The CDR3 runs 11 residues. The CDR3 spells CASKTLYEQYF. DNA of the CDR3: TGTGCCAGTAAGACCCTCTACGAGCAGTACTTC.

Comment on this clonotype: Its ends do not fully match the called genes, so a read error is possible. The rearrangement links TRBV9 to TRBJ2-2, with unresolved D. The CDR3 has 14 residues. The germline gives CDR1 SGDLS, CDR2 YYNGEE. The CDR3 nucleotides are TGTTCCAGCAGCGTAGGCCCGAACACCGGGGAGCTGTTTTTT. Protein product: CSSSVGPNTGELFF.

As regards this clonotype: A read error is possible here, since a much larger clone lies one base away. V gene TRBV19 combines with J gene TRBJ2-4, with TRBD1 matching 7 bases. Per germline, CDR1 LNHDA and CDR2 SQIVND (reference sequence). The CDR3 is 15 residues long. The DNA of the CDR3 is TGCGCCAGCAGCCTCGCAGGGGGAACCAAAAACATTCAGTACTTC. Translating it yields CASSLAGGTKNIQYF.

The sample holds many counts of this clonotype. The V gene is TRBV7-9, the J gene TRBJ2-2; D is possibly TRBD1 (6 bases). V lost 3 bases, J lost 1 base, and 15 bases lay in between. The germline CDR1 and CDR2 sequences are SEHNR and FQNEAQ (reference sequence). This CDR3 region has 17 residues. CDR3 sequence reads: CASSFTWTALNTGELFF. The CDR3, as DNA: TGTGCCAGCAGCTTTACTTGGACAGCCTTGAACACCGGGGAGCTGTTTTTT.